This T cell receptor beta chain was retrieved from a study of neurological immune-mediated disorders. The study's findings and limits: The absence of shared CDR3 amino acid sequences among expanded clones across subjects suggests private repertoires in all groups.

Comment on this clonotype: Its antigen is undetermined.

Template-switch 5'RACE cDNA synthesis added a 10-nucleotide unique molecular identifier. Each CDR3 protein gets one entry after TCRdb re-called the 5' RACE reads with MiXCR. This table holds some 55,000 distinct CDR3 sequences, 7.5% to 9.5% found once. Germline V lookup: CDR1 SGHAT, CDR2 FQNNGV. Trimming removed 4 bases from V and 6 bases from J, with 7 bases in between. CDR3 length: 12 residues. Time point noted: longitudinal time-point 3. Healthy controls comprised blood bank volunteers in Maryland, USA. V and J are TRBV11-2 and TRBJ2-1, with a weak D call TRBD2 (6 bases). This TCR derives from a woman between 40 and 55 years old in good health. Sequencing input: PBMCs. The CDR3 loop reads CASSSGGNEQFF. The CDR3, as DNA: TGTGCCAGCAGCTCCGGGGGCAATGAGCAGTTCTTC. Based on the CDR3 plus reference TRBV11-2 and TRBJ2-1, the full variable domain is EAGVAQSPRYKIIEKRQSVAFWCNPISGHATLYWYQQILGQGPKLLIQFQNNGVVDDSQLPKDRFSAERLKGVDSTLKIQPAKLEDSAVYLCASSSGGNEQFFGPGTRLTVL.